Presented here are 25 T cell receptor beta chains from one specimen sequenced in a study of T cell repertoires in cytomegalovirus infection. Their specific antigens are unknown. TCRdb reanalysed the reads using MiXCR and keeps one entry per CDR3 protein. The sample shows around 81,000 distinct CDR3 sequences, around 40% of them seen only once. The sequenced sample was CD8+ T cells from cultured PBMCs, obtained from culture after CMV antigen stimulation. Receptors were obtained from a human donor in good health (CMV status not recorded). Some clones in this sample may be carry-over from other donors' samples.

This clonotype was seen only a few times. This chain connects TRBV6-1 to TRBJ2-3; TRBD1 or TRBD2 may be the D gene (5 bases each). CDR3 size: 14 residues. Trimming stripped 8 bases from V and 2 bases from J, with 14 bases between. Germline V lookup: CDR1 MNHNS, CDR2 SASEGT. CDR3 sequence (DNA): TGTGCCAGCTTGGGCAGGGACCACACAGATACGCAGTATTTT. It yields the protein CASLGRDHTDTQYF.

V and J are TRBV12-3 or TRBV12-4 and TRBJ1-5; TRBD1 might be the D (5 bases). The CDR3 is 15 residues long. Trimming left V 3 bases short and J 5 bases short, with 14 bases between. The CDR3 protein is CASSFQGFVDQPQHF. The DNA for the CDR3 is TGTGCCAGCAGTTTCCAGGGTTTTGTAGATCAGCCCCAGCATTTT.

The V and J genes are TRBV7-2 and TRBJ2-1, with TRBD2 identical over 8 bases. The CDR3 is 16 amino acids. Germline CDR1 reads SGHTA; CDR2 reads FQGNSA. V shed 5 bases and J 2 bases; nucleotides not matched to a gene: 8. This CDR3 reads CASSQKGSGAYNEQFF. For the CDR3, the DNA is TGTGCCAGCAGCCAGAAGGGTAGCGGGGCCTACAATGAGCAGTTCTTC.

CDR3 region: CASSLLAGSSYEQYF. The CDR3, as DNA: TGTGCCAGCAGTTTATTGGCCGGGAGCTCCTACGAGCAGTACTTC. The gene calls are TRBV28 and TRBJ2-7, with D possibly TRBD2 on 6 matching bases. This CDR3 is built from 15 residues. V was clipped by 1 base and J by 0 bases, with 10 bases between them. The germline CDR1 and CDR2 sequences are MDHEN and SYDVKM.

This chain uses TRBV19 with TRBJ2-1; TRBD2 matches 8 bases. Germline loops: CDR1 LNHDA, CDR2 SQIVND (reference sequence). The CDR3 contains 14 residues. The trim removed 7 bases at V and 7 bases at J, leaving 9 bases unmatched. CDR3 sequence (DNA): TGTGCCAGTACAGTCGGGGGGGGCCGGAATGAGCAGTTCTTC. It translates to CASTVGGGRNEQFF.

The chain recombines TRBV9 with TRBJ2-1; TRBD2 agrees at 11 bases. The CDR3 is 14 amino acids. J was trimmed by 6 bases and V by 3 bases; bases with no gene match: 2. Germline V CDR1 and CDR2: SGDLS, YYNGEE. The CDR3 here is CASSGGLAGNEQFF. The CDR3 coding sequence is TGTGCCAGCAGCGGAGGACTAGCGGGCAATGAGCAGTTCTTC.

This clonotype is a singleton in its sample. The chain carries TRBV19 and TRBJ1-2, with D unresolved. V lost 11 bases and J 4 bases, leaving 11 bases between the germline ends. CDR3 length: 11 residues. CDR1 and CDR2 (germline): LNHDA, SQIVND (reference sequence). The CDR3, as DNA: TGTGCCTCTGGACCAAGCTATGGCTACACCTTC. Translated: CASGPSYGYTF.

About this clonotype itself: Compared with germline, one end of the junction differs, possibly owing to a read error. The V and J genes are TRBV7-9 and TRBJ1-3; TRBD1 agrees at 12 bases. The CDR3 totals 16 residues. Germline lookup yields CDR1 SEHNR and CDR2 FQNEAQ (reference sequence). The CDR3 region has the DNA TGTGCCAGCAGCTCCGGGACAGGGGGCTCTGGAAACACCATATGTTTT. It is translated as CASSSGTGGSGNTICF.

The rearrangement uses TRBV4-2 and TRBJ2-2, with TRBD2 matching 8 bases. V lost 4 bases and J lost 3; bases outside the gene matches: 7. This CDR3 is built from 16 residues. CDR1 LGHNA and CDR2 YNFKEQ come from the germline V gene. In DNA form, the CDR3 reads TGTGCCAGCAGCCGACGGGGGGGGGATGACACCGGGGAGCTGTTTTTT. Its protein product is CASSRRGGDDTGELFF.

This sequence joins TRBV19 and TRBJ2-7; 10 positions match TRBD1. V was clipped by 1 base and J by 2 bases; unmatched bases: 5. CDR1 and CDR2 from the germline V gene are LNHDA and SQIVND (reference sequence). The CDR3 spans 16 residues. CDR3 nucleotide sequence: TGTGCCAGTAGTATAGTTGTGGGACAGGGGACCTACGAGCAGTACTTC. Protein product: CASSIVVGQGTYEQYF.

This clonotype showed up just a few times. V is TRBV6-1 and J is TRBJ1-2; tentatively, D is TRBD1 (5 bases). The CDR3 has 16 amino acids. CDR1 MNHNS and CDR2 SASEGT come from the germline V gene. V lost 10 bases, J lost 1 base, and 22 bases lay in between. The CDR3 DNA follows: TGTGCCAACTATGGGGGAGTACTTGGACTTAACTATGGCTACACCTTC. As protein: CANYGGVLGLNYGYTF.

The chain joins TRBV11-2 to TRBJ2-7; 7 positions agree with TRBD1. Germline V gene data show CDR1 as SGHAT and CDR2 as FQNNGV. Losses at the gene ends were 5 bases for V and 0 bases for J; bases not matched to a gene: 13. There are 17 residues in the CDR3. The CDR3 protein is CASSPKGAEINSYEQYF. CDR3 sequence (DNA): TGTGCCAGCAGCCCAAAGGGGGCTGAAATAAACTCCTACGAGCAGTACTTC.

This clonotype was counted at least ten times. V and J are TRBV7-2 and TRBJ1-2, with 10 nucleotides matching TRBD1. Germline trimming cut 4 bases from V and 5 bases from J; bases unmatched to any gene: 4. Germline values: CDR1 SGHTA, CDR2 FQGNSA. The CDR3 covers 14 residues. The CDR3, as DNA: TGTGCCAGCAGCTCAGGGACAGGGGAATATGGCTACACCTTC. This sequence encodes CASSSGTGEYGYTF.

The genes are TRBV4-3 and TRBJ1-4; possible D gene TRBD1, 6 bases. V was trimmed by 0 bases and J by 13 bases, leaving 21 bases between them. CDR1 is LGHNA, CDR2 YSLEER, per germline. This CDR3 comprises 16 residues. The CDR3 here is CASSQDENRVKLRLFF. The CDR3 nucleotides are TGCGCCAGCAGCCAAGACGAAAACAGGGTAAAGCTACGACTGTTTTTT.

CDR3 amino acids: CASSPMTSGGYEQYF. In DNA, the CDR3 is TGTGCCAGCAGCCCGATGACTAGCGGGGGGTACGAGCAGTACTTC. This sequence joins TRBV5-5 and TRBJ2-7, with 13 positions matching TRBD2. The germline V gene has CDR1 SGHKS and CDR2 YYEKEE (reference sequence). The CDR3 is 15 residues long. Losses at the gene ends were 4 bases for V and 4 bases for J; bases not matched to a gene: 5.

This chain connects TRBV27 to TRBJ2-1, with unresolved D. The CDR3 has 16 amino acids. Trimming shortened V by 5 bases and J by 10 bases, and 24 bases separated the two germline ends. Germline V CDR1 and CDR2: MNHEY, SMNVEV (reference sequence). CDR3 sequence reads: CASSPLRSGMGTEQFF. The CDR3 bases are TGTGCCAGCAGTCCCCTCCGGTCGGGTATGGGCACCGAGCAGTTCTTC.

The chain carries TRBV7-6 and TRBJ2-1; TRBD2 matches at 12 bases. V shed 5 bases, J shed 3 bases, and the junction held 11 bases outside the gene matches. This CDR3 has 18 amino acids. CDR1 is SGHVS, CDR2 FNYEAQ, per germline. CDR3 coding DNA: TGTGCCAGCAGCCAAGGACTAGCGGGACATGCCTACTACAATGAGCAGTTCTTC. Translated: CASSQGLAGHAYYNEQFF.

The chain recombines TRBV9 with TRBJ2-7; D may correspond to TRBD1 or TRBD2 (5 bases each). Trimming cost V 2 bases and J 4 bases, with 13 bases left between them. This CDR3 spans 14 amino acids. In germline, CDR1 is SGDLS, CDR2 YYNGEE. The CDR3 nucleotides are TGTGCCAGCAGCGTGAGGTTAGGGACGTACGAGCAGTACTTC. As protein: CASSVRLGTYEQYF.

This clonotype was found once. The chain recombines TRBV7-3 with TRBJ2-6, with D perhaps being TRBD1 or TRBD2 (5 bases each). V was cut by 4 bases and J by 2 bases, with 12 bases left in between. This CDR3 has 16 residues. The germline gives CDR1 SGHTA, CDR2 FQGTGA. CDR3 in DNA: TGTGCCAGCAGCTCGACTGGGGGAACTGGGGCCAACGTCCTGACTTTC. Residues: CASSSTGGTGANVLTF.

This rearrangement joins TRBV28 to TRBJ2-5; no firm D call. The V and J ends lost 3 bases and 2 bases respectively, with 10 bases between them. Germline assignment: CDR1 MDHEN and CDR2 SYDVKM. The CDR3 runs to 14 residues. The CDR3 loop reads CASSFLRFQETQYF. The CDR3 DNA is TGTGCCAGCAGTTTCCTCCGGTTTCAAGAGACCCAGTACTTC.

This clonotype showed up many times. The rearrangement uses TRBV7-8 and TRBJ2-7; TRBD1 aligns across 10 bases. V lost 2 bases to trimming and J lost 1 base; unmatched junction nucleotides: 2. This CDR3 contains 15 residues. CDR1 is SGHVS, CDR2 FQNEAQ, per germline. DNA for the CDR3: TGTGCCAGCAGCTTAAAGGGACAGGGGTCCTACGAGCAGTACTTC. It translates to CASSLKGQGSYEQYF. Drawing the rest from reference TRBV7-8 and TRBJ2-7, the complete variable domain is GAGVSQSPRYKVAKRGQDVALRCDPISGHVSLFWYQQALGQGPEFLTYFQNEAQLDKSGLPSDRFFAERPEGSVSTLKIQRTQQEDSAVYLCASSLKGQGSYEQYFGPGTRLTVT.

The chain employs TRBV27 and TRBJ1-2; D possibly corresponds to TRBD1 (6 bases). Germline V lookup: CDR1 MNHEY, CDR2 SMNVEV (reference sequence). CDR3 size: 17 residues. V was pared by 5 bases and J by 3 bases, with 22 bases between. In DNA, the CDR3 is TGTGCCAGCAGTCCCCAACGGGACAAGAAATATTACTATGGCTACACCTTC. Its translation is CASSPQRDKKYYYGYTF.

This clonotype was counted once. The chain carries TRBV6-6 and TRBJ1-1; D unresolved. V gave up 0 bases and J gave up 0 bases, with 8 bases separating them. The CDR3 sequence is 15 residues long. Looked up from germline, CDR1 is MNHNY and CDR2 is SVGAGI (reference sequence). DNA of the CDR3: TGTGCCAGCAGTTACTCCTTCGGGGTGAACACTGAAGCTTTCTTT. It encodes CASSYSFGVNTEAFF.

V is TRBV4-1 and J is TRBJ1-2; 7 positions agree with TRBD1. CDR3 length: 14 amino acids. Looked up from germline, CDR1 is MGHRA and CDR2 is YSYEKL. The junction had 3 bases not matched to a gene; V was cut back by 2 bases and J by 3 bases. CDR3 sequence reads: CASSQSQGDYGYTF. CDR3 DNA: TGCGCCAGCAGCCAAAGTCAGGGGGACTATGGCTACACCTTC.

The chain uses TRBV27 and TRBJ1-1; no reliable D call. Germline V gives CDR1 MNHEY, CDR2 SMNVEV (reference sequence). CDR3 size: 11 residues. Trimming pared 7 bases from V and 7 bases from J, leaving 10 bases between. The chain's CDR3 is CASTSGVEAFF. The CDR3, as DNA: TGTGCCAGCACGTCCGGGGTTGAAGCTTTCTTT.